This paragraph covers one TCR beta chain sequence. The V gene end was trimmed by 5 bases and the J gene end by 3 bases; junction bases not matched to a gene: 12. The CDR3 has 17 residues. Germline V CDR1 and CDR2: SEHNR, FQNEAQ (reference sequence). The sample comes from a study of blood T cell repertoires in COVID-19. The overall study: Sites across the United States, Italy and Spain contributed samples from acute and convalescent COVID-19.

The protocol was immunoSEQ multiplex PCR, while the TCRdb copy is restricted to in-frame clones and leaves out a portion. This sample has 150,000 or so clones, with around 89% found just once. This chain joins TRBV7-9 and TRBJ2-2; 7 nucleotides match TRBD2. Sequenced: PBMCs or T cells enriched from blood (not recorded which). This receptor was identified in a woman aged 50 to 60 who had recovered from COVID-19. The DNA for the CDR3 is TGTGCCAGCAGCCCCTTGACCGGGGGGTCGGACACCGGGGAGCTGTTTTTT. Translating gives CASSPLTGGSDTGELFF.